This T cell receptor beta chain was profiled in a study of blood T cells in healthy people across ages. The CDR3 sequence is 15 residues long. From germline, CDR1 is SGDLS and CDR2 YYNGEE. About this clonotype itself: A read error may produce the germline difference seen at one junction end.

It was with a sample-barcoded 5' primer and a J-beta primer mix that a second PCR of roughly 7 to 12 cycles was run. TCRdb analysed the 5' RACE reads with MiXCR anew, one entry per CDR3 protein. Of roughly 1.6 million distinct CDR3 sequences listed, about 35% were seen once; the top ten hold around 11%. Sequencing was performed on blood. This receptor was taken from a woman in her 30s in good health. The chain employs TRBV9 and TRBJ2-1, with D possibly matching TRBD2 (6 bases). CDR3 in amino acids: CASRVEVGRNNEQFF. The CDR3 DNA is TGTGCCAGCCGCGTAGAGGTGGGGAGGAACAATGAGCAGTTCTTC.